This TCR beta chain was sequenced for a study of T cell changes during pregnancy in multiple sclerosis. Using immunoSEQ multiplex PCR, the repertoire was profiled, and TCRdb retains in-frame clones only, with some absent. The table has approximately 39,000 clones, about 94% seen once. Germline assignment: CDR1 MNHEY and CDR2 SVGAGI. The length of the CDR3 is 11 residues. V lost 0 bases and J 16 bases, leaving 7 bases between the germline ends. The TCR sequence derives from a female donor with multiple sclerosis, enrolled in a pregnancy study. The chain joins TRBV6-5 to TRBJ1-6; perhaps TRBD1 as D (5 bases). Specimen: CD4+ T cells from peripheral blood mononuclear cells, collected in the second trimester of pregnancy. The CDR3 DNA reads TGTGCCAGCAGTTACTCAGGGGCACTCCACTTT. Amino acids: CASSYSGALHF.